Following are 17 T cell receptor beta chains from one sample sequenced in a study of blood T cell repertoires in COVID-19. Using immunoSEQ multiplex PCR, the repertoire was profiled, and TCRdb retains in-frame clones only, with some absent. The sample lists 90,000 to 150,000 clones, more than 60% occurring once. What was sequenced was peripheral blood. The source is an older man with acute or convalescent COVID-19.

The chain is built from TRBV7-9 and TRBJ1-2, with D possibly TRBD1 on 6 matching bases. The CDR3 covers 15 residues. The germline CDR1 and CDR2 sequences are SEHNR and FQNEAQ (reference sequence). V was shortened by 4 bases and J by 3 bases, with 15 bases between the two germline ends. The CDR3, as DNA: TGTGCCAGCAGCTCGACAGGAGTTATGCACTATGGCTACACCTTC. Translation: CASSSTGVMHYGYTF. Combining the CDR3 with reference TRBV7-9 and TRBJ1-2 gives the whole variable domain DTGVSQNPRHKITKRGQNVTFRCDPISEHNRLYWYRQTLGQGPEFLTYFQNEAQLEKSRLLSDRFSAERPKGSFSTLEIQRTEQGDSAMYLCASSSTGVMHYGYTFGSGTRLTVV.

The chain is built from TRBV10-3 and TRBJ1-5; unclear D gene. The CDR3 has 12 amino acids. With 10 bases removed from V and 3 bases from J, the gap between germline ends came to 10 bases. The V gene's germline CDR1 is ENHRY and CDR2 SYGVKD. CDR3 loop: CANGRDNQPQHF. The CDR3 DNA reads TGTGCCAACGGACGGGACAATCAGCCCCAGCATTTT.

The J gene is TRBJ1-2, the V gene TRBV10-3; 11 bases are shared with TRBD1. The ends lost 5 bases at V and 3 bases at J; junction bases unmatched: 5. The V gene's germline CDR1 is ENHRY and CDR2 SYGVKD. The CDR3 contains 15 residues. For the CDR3, the DNA is TGTGCCATCAGTCCCCGGGACAGGGGGGACTATGGCTACACCTTC. Its translation: CAISPRDRGDYGYTF.

The chain has TRBV7-8 and TRBJ2-7; a weak D match, TRBD1 (6 bases). CDR1 is SGHVS and CDR2 is FQNEAQ in the germline V gene. Trimming removed 3 bases at V and 5 bases at J, with 20 bases between. The CDR3 has 16 residues. The CDR3 sequence: CASSFIGGSSMDEQYF. The CDR3 DNA sequence: TGTGCCAGCAGCTTTATAGGGGGTAGTTCGATGGACGAGCAGTACTTC.

V gene TRBV6-2 or TRBV6-3 combines with J gene TRBJ2-1; TRBD2 aligns across 12 bases. With V trimmed by 2 bases and J by 7 bases, 9 bases remained unmatched. Looked up from germline, CDR1 is MNHEY and CDR2 is SVGEGT. CDR3 length: 17 amino acids. CDR3 in DNA: TGTGCCAGCAGTTACGCTAGCGGGGGGGCCAAAGGAAATGAGCAGTTCTTC. Translating it yields CASSYASGGAKGNEQFF.

This clone was picked up one time. CDR3 sequence: CATSPLAGGPNEQFF. The DNA of the CDR3 is TGTGCCACCTCCCCCCTAGCGGGAGGGCCCAATGAGCAGTTCTTC. This sequence joins TRBV19 and TRBJ2-1, with 12 bases that match TRBD2. The J segment lost 6 bases and the V segment lost 10 bases, leaving 10 bases of the junction unmatched. Per germline, CDR1 LNHDA and CDR2 SQIVND (reference sequence). The CDR3 totals 15 residues. Full variable domain (outside the CDR3, taken from reference TRBV19 and TRBJ2-1): DGGITQSPKYLFRKEGQNVTLSCEQNLNHDAMYWYRQDPGQGLRLIYYSQIVNDFQKGDIAEGYSVSREKKESFPLTVTSAQKNPTAFYLCATSPLAGGPNEQFFGPGTRLTVL.

The chain recombines TRBV25-1 with TRBJ2-1; TRBD2 aligns across 7 bases. Trimming took 4 bases from V and 6 from J; bases not matched to a gene: 6. The CDR3 is 14 amino acids. The germline V gene has CDR1 MGHDK and CDR2 SYGVNS. CDR3 loop: CASSAPGLVNEQFF. DNA of the CDR3: TGTGCCAGCAGTGCCCCCGGACTAGTCAATGAGCAGTTCTTC. Full variable domain (missing parts from reference TRBV25-1 and TRBJ2-1): EADIYQTPRYLVIGTGKKITLECSQTMGHDKMYWYQQDPGMELHLIHYSYGVNSTEKGDLSSESTVSRIRTEHFPLTLESARPSHTSQYLCASSAPGLVNEQFFGPGTRLTVL.

The chain links TRBV7-2 to TRBJ1-2; tentative D call: TRBD1 (6 bases). The CDR3 sequence is 14 residues long. V lost 3 bases and J 5 bases, leaving 13 bases between the germline ends. Germline V lookup: CDR1 SGHTA, CDR2 FQGNSA. For the CDR3, the DNA is TGTGCCAGCAGCTTCCCAGGGGCCCATTATGGCTACACCTTC. It specifies CASSFPGAHYGYTF.

V usage is TRBV19 and J usage is TRBJ2-7; 7 nucleotides align to TRBD1. The CDR3 has 14 amino acids. V lost 5 bases, J lost 7 bases, and 11 bases stayed unmatched. CDR1 is LNHDA and CDR2 is SQIVND in the germline V gene (reference sequence). Written as DNA, the CDR3 is TGTGCCAGTAGTTACCAATACAGGGGTACTGAGCAGTACTTC. This encodes CASSYQYRGTEQYF.

This chain links TRBV13 with TRBJ2-7, with TRBD1 matching over 10 bases. The junction had 2 bases not matched to a gene; V was cut back by 5 bases and J by 4 bases. Germline V lookup: CDR1 PRHDT, CDR2 FYEKMQ (reference sequence). CDR3 size: 13 residues. In DNA, the CDR3 is TGTGCCAGCAGCGGGGACAGGGGATACGAGCAGTACTTC. This encodes CASSGDRGYEQYF.

The rearrangement joins TRBV13 to TRBJ1-1; D call uncertain. CDR3 length: 12 residues. Trimming left V 5 bases short and J 6 bases short, with 10 bases between. CDR1 is PRHDT, CDR2 FYEKMQ, per germline (reference sequence). This CDR3 is CASSLSRAEAFF. The CDR3, as DNA: TGTGCCAGCAGCCTATCTCGTGCTGAAGCTTTCTTT.

This chain links TRBV11-2 with TRBJ2-3, with D possibly being TRBD2 (6 bases). The CDR3 covers 15 residues. The germline V gene encodes CDR1 SGHAT and CDR2 FQNNGV. Trimming took 5 bases from V and 2 from J, leaving 14 bases between them. The CDR3 DNA sequence: TGTGCCAGCAGCATCGGGACTCCCCCCACAGATACGCAGTATTTT. Amino acids: CASSIGTPPTDTQYF.

This chain links TRBV27 with TRBJ1-3; the D is unclear. Trimming took 4 bases from V and 0 from J, leaving 7 bases between them. This CDR3 comprises 14 residues. CDR1 MNHEY and CDR2 SMNVEV come from the germline V gene (reference sequence). CDR3 sequence (DNA): TGTGCCAGCAGTTCCGGGAGCTCTGGAAACACCATATATTTT. Translation: CASSSGSSGNTIYF.

V and J are TRBV12-3 or TRBV12-4 and TRBJ1-5; D unclear. V was pared by 7 bases and J by 0 bases, with 7 bases between. This CDR3 has 13 residues. CDR3 loop: CASTLSSNQPQHF. The CDR3 nucleotides read TGTGCCAGCACCCTCTCTAGCAATCAGCCCCAGCATTTT.

This clone showed up many times. As DNA, the CDR3 is TGCAGCGTTGAGCGACAGGGCGGCACTGAAGCTTTCTTT. Its protein product is CSVERQGGTEAFF. The chain employs TRBV29-1 and TRBJ1-1; 7 nucleotides agree with TRBD1. In germline, CDR1 is SQVTM, CDR2 ANQGSEA. The junction had 5 bases not matched to a gene; V was cut back by 3 bases and J by 4 bases. The CDR3 sequence is 13 residues long.

The chain employs TRBV29-1 and TRBJ1-2; D not certain. Germline V gives CDR1 SQVTM, CDR2 ANQGSEA. This CDR3 contains 13 residues. V gave up 4 bases and J gave up 0 bases, with 9 bases separating them. CDR3 in amino acids: CSVGRGANYGYTF. The CDR3 region has the DNA TGCAGCGTTGGACGCGGGGCTAACTATGGCTACACCTTC.

A few counts support this clone. J is TRBJ1-3 and V is TRBV3-1 (or the pseudogene TRBV3-2); TRBD1 agrees at 12 bases. From germline, CDR1 is LGHDT and CDR2 YNNKEL (reference sequence). There are 20 residues in the CDR3. V lost 0 bases to trimming and J lost 0 bases; unmatched junction nucleotides: 9. This CDR3 reads CASSQDSGTGGFYSGNTIYF. The CDR3 region has the DNA TGTGCCAGCAGCCAAGATTCCGGGACAGGGGGCTTTTACTCTGGAAACACCATATATTTT.